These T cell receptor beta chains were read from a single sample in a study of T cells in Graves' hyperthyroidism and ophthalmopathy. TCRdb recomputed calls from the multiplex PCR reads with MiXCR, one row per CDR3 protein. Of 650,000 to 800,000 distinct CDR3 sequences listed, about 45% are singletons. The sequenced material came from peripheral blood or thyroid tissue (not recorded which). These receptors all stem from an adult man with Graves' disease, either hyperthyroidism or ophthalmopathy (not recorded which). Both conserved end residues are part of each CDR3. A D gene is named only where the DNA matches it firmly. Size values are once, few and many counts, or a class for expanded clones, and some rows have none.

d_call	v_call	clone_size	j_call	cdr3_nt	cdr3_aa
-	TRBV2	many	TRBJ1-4	TGTGCCAGCAGTGATAGTGCTAATGAAAAACTGTTTTTT	CASSDSANEKLFF
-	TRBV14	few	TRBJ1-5	TGTGCCAGCAGCTGGGGAGGGGAGCCCCAGCATTTT	CASSWGGEPQHF
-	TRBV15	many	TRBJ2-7	TGTGCCACCAGCAGAGGATTTGGGTCCTACGAGCAGTACTTC	CATSRGFGSYEQYF
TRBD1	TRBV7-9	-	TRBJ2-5	TGTGCCAGCAGCGACCGGGGGACAGGTCGGGAGACCCAGTACTTC	CASSDRGTGRETQYF
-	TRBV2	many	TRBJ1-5	TGTGCCAGCAGTGAGGATGACTATAGCAATCAGCCCCAGCATTTT	CASSEDDYSNQPQHF
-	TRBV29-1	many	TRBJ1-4	TGCAGCGTCGGAGGGGGTGAAAAACTGTTTTTT	CSVGGGEKLFF
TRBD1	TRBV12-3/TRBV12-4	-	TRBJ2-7	TGTGCCAGCAGTTCCAGTTCCCTCCGCAGGGGGATTTACGAGCAGTACTTC	CASSSSSLRRGIYEQYF
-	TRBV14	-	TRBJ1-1	TGTGCCAGCAGCCAACAAGACAGAGTGAACACTGAAGCTTTCTTT	CASSQQDRVNTEAFF
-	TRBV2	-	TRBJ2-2	TGTGCCAGCAGTTACTCGAAGGAGTACGGGGAGCTGTTTTTT	CASSYSKEYGELFF
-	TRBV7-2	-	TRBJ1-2	TGTGCCAGCAGCTTGCGTCCAGGGACACCTAACTATGGCTACACCTTC	CASSLRPGTPNYGYTF
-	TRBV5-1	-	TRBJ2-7	TGCGCCAGCAGCCCGGAGGGGGTTCTCCTTATCTACGAGCAGTACTTC	CASSPEGVLLIYEQYF
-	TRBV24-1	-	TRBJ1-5	TGTGCCACCTCAAGGGGGTTTAATCAGCCCCAGCATTTT	CATSRGFNQPQHF
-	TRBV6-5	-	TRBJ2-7	TGTGCCAGCAGTTCGAGGTTTTCTCTGGAGCAGTACTTC	CASSSRFSLEQYF
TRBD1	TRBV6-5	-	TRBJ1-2	TGTGCCAGCATCCGGACAGGGCTGGGCTATGGCTACACCTTC	CASIRTGLGYGYTF
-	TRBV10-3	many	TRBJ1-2	TGTGCCATCAGTCCAGATACTAACTATGGCTACACCTTC	CAISPDTNYGYTF
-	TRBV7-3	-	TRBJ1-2	TGTGCCAGCAGCTTGGTTGAGGGATGGAGCTATGGCTACACCTTC	CASSLVEGWSYGYTF
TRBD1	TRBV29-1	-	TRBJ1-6	TGCAGCGTCCGAGGACAGGGTTCAAATTCACCCCTCCACTTT	CSVRGQGSNSPLHF
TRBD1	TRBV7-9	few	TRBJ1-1	TGTGCCAGCAGCGCCGGGACAGGGCTTGTTGGAGCTTTCTTT	CASSAGTGLVGAFF
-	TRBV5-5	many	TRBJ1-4	TGTGCCAGCAGCTTGGACGTTCCGGATGAAAAACTGTTTTTT	CASSLDVPDEKLFF
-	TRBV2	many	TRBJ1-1	TGTGCCAGCAGTGAAGCTAACACAGGAACGGCTTTCTTT	CASSEANTGTAFF
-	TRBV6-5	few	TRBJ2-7	TGTGCCAGCATGGCGGCAAACTACGAGCAGTACTTC	CASMAANYEQYF
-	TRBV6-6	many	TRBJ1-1	TGTGCCAGCAGTAATAAACCCACTGAAGCTTTCTTT	CASSNKPTEAFF
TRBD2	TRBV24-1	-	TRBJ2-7	TGTGCCCCCTCTTCAGGGACTAACTCCTACGAGCAGTACTTC	CAPSSGTNSYEQYF
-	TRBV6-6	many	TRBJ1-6	TGTGCCATCCGGAGACGGGTATCGGTGGAATCACCCCTCCACTTT	CAIRRRVSVESPLHF
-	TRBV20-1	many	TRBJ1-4	TGCAGTGCTAACGTACAGGAAAAACTGTTTTTT	CSANVQEKLFF
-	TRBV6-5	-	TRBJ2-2	TGTGCCAGCAGTTACAGACCTAGCACCGGGGAGCTGTTTTTT	CASSYRPSTGELFF
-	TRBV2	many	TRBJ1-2	TGTGCCAGCAGTGAAGCGCACACCTCCTATGGCTACACCTTC	CASSEAHTSYGYTF
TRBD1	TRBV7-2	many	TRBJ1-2	TGTGCCAGCAGCTTCCCAGGGGGAGTTAACTATGGCTACACCTTC	CASSFPGGVNYGYTF
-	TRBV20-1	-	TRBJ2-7	TGCAGTGCTAGTCCAGGGTCGGTAAGGTCCTACGAGCAGTACTTC	CSASPGSVRSYEQYF
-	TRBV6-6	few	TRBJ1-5	TGTGCCAGCATGACCTTCAATCAGCCCCAGCATTTT	CASMTFNQPQHF
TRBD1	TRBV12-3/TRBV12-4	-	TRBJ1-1	TGTGCCAGCAGTACCGGACAGGGTTTGAGCACTGAAGCTTTCTTT	CASSTGQGLSTEAFF
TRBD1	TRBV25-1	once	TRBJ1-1	TGTGCTAGCAGGGGGAGAAACACTGAAGCTTTCTTT	CASRGRNTEAFF
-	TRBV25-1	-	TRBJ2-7	TGTGCCAGCAGTTTACCCGGACTGGAGAGCTCCTACGAGCAGTACTTC	CASSLPGLESSYEQYF
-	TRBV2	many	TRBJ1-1	TGTGCCAGCAGGCGACAGACAAACACTGAAGCTTTCTTT	CASRRQTNTEAFF
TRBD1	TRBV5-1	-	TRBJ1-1	TGCGCCAGCAGTAGGGACAGGGCTATGAGCACTGAAGCTTTCTTT	CASSRDRAMSTEAFF
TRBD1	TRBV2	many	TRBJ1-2	TGTGCCAGCAGTTATCGGACAGGGGATGGCTACACCTTC	CASSYRTGDGYTF